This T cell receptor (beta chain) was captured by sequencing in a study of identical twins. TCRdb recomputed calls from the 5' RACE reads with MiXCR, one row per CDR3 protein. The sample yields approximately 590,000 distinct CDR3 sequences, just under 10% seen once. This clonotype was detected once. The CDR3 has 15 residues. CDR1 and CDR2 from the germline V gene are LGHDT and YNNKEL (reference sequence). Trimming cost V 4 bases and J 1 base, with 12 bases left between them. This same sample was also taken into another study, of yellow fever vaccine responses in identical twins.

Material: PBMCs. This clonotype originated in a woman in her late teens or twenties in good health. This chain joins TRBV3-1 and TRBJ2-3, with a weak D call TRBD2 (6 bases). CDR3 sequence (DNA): TGTGCCAGCAGCCCCCGACTAGTTCGCACAGATACGCAGTATTTT. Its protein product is CASSPRLVRTDTQYF.